This T cell receptor beta chain was retrieved from a study of shared T cell receptors in the human thymus. Sequencing used immunoSEQ multiplex PCR; TCRdb keeps in-frame clones, though not all of them. Among around 730,000 clones listed, roughly 88% were seen once. Germline CDR1 MNHNY, CDR2 SVGAGI (reference sequence). With 0 bases clipped from V and 5 bases from J, the junction kept 10 bases outside the gene matches. This CDR3 is built from 16 residues. The same specimen was also included in a second study, on human thymus T cells. As that report states: Corrective cardiac surgery supplied the resected thymus tissue.

The receptor was isolated from a girl under three years old with a congenital heart defect. The rearrangement uses TRBV6-6 and TRBJ2-7, with 7 bases identical to TRBD1. The specimen was thymocytes. CDR3 residues: CASSYSSGQGTDEQYF. DNA for the CDR3: TGTGCCAGCAGTTACTCGAGTGGTCAGGGGACAGACGAGCAGTACTTC.